This entry concerns a single T cell receptor (beta chain). This specimen comes from a study of blood T cell repertoires in COVID-19. Study in general: From the United States, Italy and Spain came samples of acute and convalescent COVID-19. T cells, B-cell-depleted T cells, or PBMCs supplied cDNA or gDNA.

Under the authors' procedure: Using reference gene primer amplification, nucleated cell counts were estimated. The protocol was immunoSEQ multiplex PCR, while the TCRdb copy is restricted to in-frame clones and leaves out a portion. Clone size and V and J calls were adopted from that table, with D and trimming inferred from the DNA. The sample has more than 200,000 clones; 65% to 85% are singletons. CDR1 and CDR2 (germline): MNHNY, SVGAGI (reference sequence). With 6 bases clipped from V and 6 bases from J, the junction kept 6 bases outside the gene matches. The CDR3 consists of 14 residues. The sequenced sample was peripheral blood. V and J are TRBV6-6 and TRBJ2-2; 8 bases match TRBD1. The sequence was obtained from a man aged 35-49 years with acute or convalescent COVID-19. CDR3: CASREQGDSGELFF. For the CDR3, the DNA is TGTGCCAGCAGGGAACAGGGGGATTCCGGGGAGCTGTTTTTT.